The entry below describes one T cell receptor (beta chain). These data are taken from a study of beta chain features in type 1 diabetes. Study background: Across the samples, 107,917,701 sorted cells were examined in total.

The entirety of the isolated RNA underwent reverse transcription, so expressed TCRB transcripts were sequenced. Profiled with immunoSEQ multiplex PCR; TCRdb holds only in-frame clones, not every one. The sample has around 150,000 clones, about 7.3% seen once; the top ten hold 0.65%. V lost 4 bases to trimming and J lost 4 bases; unmatched junction nucleotides: 4. The CDR3 runs to 15 residues. Germline V gene sequence: CDR1 MDHEN, CDR2 SYDVKM. The specimen sequenced was central memory CD4+ T cells from blood. This receptor was identified in a man aged 18 to 30 in good health. The J gene is TRBJ1-5, the V gene TRBV28, with 10 bases matching TRBD1. The CDR3 spells CASSYPGQGNQPQHF. CDR3 sequence (DNA): TGTGCCAGCAGTTACCCGGGACAGGGGAATCAGCCCCAGCATTTT.